These T cell receptor beta chains were read from a single sample in a study of neoadjuvant anti-PD-1 for oral cavity cancer. Data came from immunoSEQ multiplex PCR; TCRdb stores just in-frame clones and leaves some out. This table has around 17,000 clones, 55% to 70% appearing once. Specimen: PBMCs, collected before nivolumab (anti-PD-1) treatment. The origin of the receptors is a person between 40 and 85 years old with oral cavity squamous cell carcinoma. Both conserved end residues are part of each CDR3. A D gene is named only where the DNA matches it firmly. Clone size is stated in some rows and not others, as once, few, many or a class when expanded.

len,abundance,j_gene,v_gene,d_gene,CDR3aa,CDR3nt
15,few,TRBJ1-3,TRBV6-5,.,CASSRAGPSGNTIYF,TGTGCCAGCAGTCGGGCGGGGCCCTCTGGAAACACCATATATTTT
12,.,TRBJ1-2,TRBV14,.,CASSQEHYGYTF,TGTGCCAGCAGCCAAGAACATTATGGCTACACCTTC
17,.,TRBJ2-3,TRBV27,TRBD2,CASSLMGGSGIADTQYF,TGTGCCAGCAGTTTAATGGGGGGAAGCGGGATCGCAGATACGCAGTATTTT
13,.,TRBJ1-1,TRBV5-5,.,CASSLASGTEAFF,TGTGCCAGCAGCTTGGCCTCCGGGACTGAAGCTTTCTTT
13,.,TRBJ2-7,TRBV29-1,TRBD2,CSVVGGSSYEQYF,TGCAGCGTAGTCGGCGGGAGCTCCTACGAGCAGTACTTC
16,.,TRBJ2-7,TRBV11-2,TRBD2,CASSPRGGSGSQVQYF,TGTGCCAGCAGCCCGAGGGGGGGGAGCGGGAGTCAGGTGCAGTACTTC
13,.,TRBJ1-4,TRBV19,.,CASSTAGSEKLFF,TGTGCCAGTAGTACAGCAGGGTCGGAAAAACTGTTTTTT
12,.,TRBJ2-1,TRBV9,.,CASSVGYNEQFF,TGTGCCAGCAGCGTCGGCTACAATGAGCAGTTCTTC
15,.,TRBJ1-5,TRBV5-1,.,CASSFGGGDNQPQHF,TGCGCCAGCAGCTTTGGAGGTGGGGACAATCAGCCCCAGCATTTT
14,.,TRBJ2-2,TRBV7-8,TRBD2,CASRGGPGTGELFF,TGTGCCAGCAGGGGAGGGCCGGGCACCGGGGAGCTGTTTTTT
15,few,TRBJ1-5,TRBV28,.,CASSHDGGSNQPQHF,TGTGCCAGCAGCCACGATGGGGGAAGCAATCAGCCCCAGCATTTT
13,few,TRBJ2-7,TRBV19,.,CASSISETYEQYF,TGTGCCAGTAGTATTAGCGAGACCTACGAGCAGTACTTC
12,.,TRBJ2-1,TRBV29-1,.,CSVMKGENEQFF,TGCAGCGTCATGAAGGGCGAGAATGAGCAGTTCTTC
13,.,TRBJ1-2,TRBV7-6,.,CASSLGQAGGYTF,TGTGCCAGCAGCTTAGGACAGGCGGGGGGCTACACCTTC
16,.,TRBJ2-5,TRBV30,.,CAWSVAVALVGETQYF,TGTGCCTGGAGTGTAGCTGTAGCCCTAGTGGGCGAGACCCAGTACTTC
15,.,TRBJ1-4,TRBV5-1,TRBD1,CASSPQGGINEKLFF,TGCGCCAGCAGCCCCCAGGGGGGGATTAATGAAAAACTGTTTTTT
14,.,TRBJ2-7,TRBV29-1,TRBD1,CSVEEPGTGYEQYF,TGCAGCGTTGAAGAACCCGGGACAGGGTACGAGCAGTACTTC
16,.,TRBJ2-1,TRBV10-1,.,CASSEWGGSGRNEQFF,TGCGCCAGCAGTGAGTGGGGTGGGTCAGGGCGAAATGAGCAGTTCTTC
13,.,TRBJ2-7,TRBV6-6,.,CASSYSRGNEQYF,TGTGCCAGCAGTTACTCGAGAGGTAACGAGCAGTACTTC
13,.,TRBJ2-3,TRBV14,.,CASSLALTDTQYF,TGTGCCAGCAGCCTAGCGTTAACAGATACGCAGTATTTT
13,few,TRBJ1-5,TRBV6-6,TRBD1,CASVQGGNQPQHF,TGTGCCAGCGTCCAGGGGGGCAATCAGCCCCAGCATTTT
13,few,TRBJ2-1,TRBV27,.,CASSAGRYNEQFF,TGTGCCAGCAGTGCGGGACGTTACAATGAGCAGTTCTTC
13,.,TRBJ1-5,TRBV2,.,CASSVTGNQPQHF,TGTGCCAGCAGTGTTACTGGGAATCAGCCCCAGCATTTT
14,few,TRBJ2-1,TRBV10-2,.,CASMAHNTLNEQFF,TGCGCCAGCATGGCACACAATACCCTCAATGAGCAGTTCTTC
13,.,TRBJ2-1,TRBV7-3,.,CASGTVDRHEQFF,TGTGCCTCCGGAACCGTCGACAGGCATGAGCAGTTCTTC
15,.,TRBJ2-1,TRBV25-1,.,CASSAPNGFRNEQFF,TGTGCCAGCAGTGCCCCCAACGGTTTTAGGAATGAGCAGTTCTTC
16,few,TRBJ2-7,TRBV28,TRBD2,CASSLVSGRARDEQYF,TGTGCCAGCAGTTTGGTTAGCGGGAGGGCCCGGGACGAGCAGTACTTC
15,.,TRBJ1-2,TRBV4-1,.,CASSIPRDTWGGYTF,TGCGCCAGCAGCATCCCCCGGGACACGTGGGGGGGCTACACCTTC
12,.,TRBJ2-7,TRBV11-3,TRBD1,CASSRQGNEQYF,TGTGCCAGCAGCCGACAGGGGAACGAGCAGTACTTC
12,.,TRBJ1-2,TRBV5-8,.,CASSSINYGYTF,TGTGCCAGCAGCTCAATAAACTATGGCTACACCTTC
15,.,TRBJ1-5,TRBV30,.,CAWSDGGVSNQPQHF,TGTGCCTGGAGTGATGGGGGAGTTAGCAATCAGCCCCAGCATTTT
16,.,TRBJ1-4,TRBV9,TRBD1,CASSVGQGSLYEKLFF,TGTGCCAGCAGCGTCGGACAGGGCTCCCTCTATGAAAAACTGTTTTTT
13,.,TRBJ1-2,TRBV30,.,CAYYRDTTSGYTF,TGTGCCTACTATCGGGACACAACGTCGGGCTACACCTTC
13,.,TRBJ2-7,TRBV2,TRBD2,CASTGGGDYEQYF,TGTGCCAGCACGGGGGGAGGGGACTACGAGCAGTACTTC
13,.,TRBJ2-7,TRBV29-1,TRBD1,CSVAGTDAIEQYF,TGCAGCGTCGCCGGGACAGACGCTATTGAGCAGTACTTC
20,few,TRBJ1-1,TRBV5-1,.,CASSPLRTARTHFGNTEAFF,TGCGCCAGCAGCCCCCTCCGGACAGCCCGAACCCACTTTGGTAACACTGAAGCTTTCTTT